A single sample is the source of the 16 T cell receptor beta chains below, sequenced in a study of OX40 agonist ivuxolimab in advanced cancers. TCRdb keeps only in-frame clones here, not all; method: immunoSEQ multiplex PCR. The data show roughly 41,000 clones, 65% to 85% seen once. This specimen consisted of CD4+ or CD8+ T cells sorted from blood, obtained in a trial of the OX40 agonist ivuxolimab. The origin of the receptors is an adult with an advanced solid tumor such as melanoma, head and neck, liver or kidney cancer.

J is TRBJ1-5 and V is TRBV5-6; 10 bases fit TRBD1. Per germline, CDR1 SGHDT and CDR2 YYEEEE. The CDR3 consists of 16 residues. V shed 4 bases, J shed 6 bases, and the junction held 10 bases outside the gene matches. CDR3 nucleotides: TGTGCCAGCAGCCAAATGACAGGGGGCCCAAGTCAGCCCCAGCATTTT. Amino acid sequence: CASSQMTGGPSQPQHF.

In its sample, this clone is medium-sized. This sequence joins TRBV30 and TRBJ2-3; unclear D gene. The CDR3 sequence is 15 residues long. The V end lost 3 bases, the J end lost 6 bases, and 19 bases lay between the germline ends. Germline-derived CDR1 and CDR2 are GTSNPN and SVGIG (reference sequence). Here the CDR3 DNA reads TGTGCCTGGAGCCATCGGACGCTTTCGGCGGATACGCAGTATTTT. It yields the protein CAWSHRTLSADTQYF. The complete variable domain, with remaining parts taken from reference TRBV30 and TRBJ2-3, reads SQTIHQWPATLVQPVGSPLSLECTVEGTSNPNLYWYRQAAGRGLQLLFYSVGIGQISSEVPQNLSASRPQDRQFILSSKKLLLSDSGFYLCAWSHRTLSADTQYFGPGTRLTVL.

This clone was seen once. The CDR3 loop reads CASSLETGLLAKNIQYF. The CDR3 nucleotides read TGCGCCAGCAGCTTGGAGACAGGGCTACTAGCCAAAAACATTCAGTACTTC. The chain is built from TRBV5-1 and TRBJ2-4, with TRBD1 matching 7 bases. The CDR3 loop spans 17 amino acids. Germline-derived CDR1 and CDR2 are SGHRS and YFSETQ. V lost 0 bases to trimming and J lost 0 bases; unmatched junction nucleotides: 6.

The CDR3 sequence: CASSGDGGNQPQHF. The CDR3 nucleotides read TGTGCCAGCAGCGGGGACGGAGGCAATCAGCCCCAGCATTTT. J is TRBJ1-5 and V is TRBV7-2, with D possibly TRBD1 on 5 matching bases. Germline loops: CDR1 SGHTA, CDR2 FQGNSA. Trimming pared 5 bases from V and 2 bases from J, leaving 10 bases between. The CDR3 has 14 residues.

Remarks on this clone: Germline and junction disagree at one end, which may indicate a read error. The V call is TRBV2, the J call TRBJ2-1; possibly TRBD1 or TRBD2 for D (5 bases each). CDR1 SNHLY and CDR2 FYNNEI come from the germline V gene. This CDR3 region has 12 residues. CDR3 in amino acids: CASSGTYTEQFF. The CDR3 DNA follows: TGTGCCAGCAGCGGGACCTACACTGAGCAGTTCTTC.

Concerning this clone itself: Compared with germline, one end of the junction differs, possibly owing to a read error. The CDR3 bases are TGTGCCAGCAGCTTAGTCCACAACGAGCAGTTCTTC. This gives the protein CASSLVHNEQFF. The chain recombines TRBV7-2 with TRBJ2-1, with D unclear. The CDR3 is made up of 12 amino acids. Germline V gene data show CDR1 as SGHTA and CDR2 as FQGNSA.

V and J are TRBV4-3 and TRBJ2-6; the D is unclear. Deletions cut 4 bases from V and 4 bases from J, with 5 bases between. The CDR3 sequence is 13 residues long. From germline, CDR1 is LGHNA and CDR2 YSLEER. DNA for the CDR3: TGCGCCAGCAGCCGTGCAGGGGCCAACGTCCTGACTTTC. This gives the protein CASSRAGANVLTF.

The chain combines TRBV7-2 with TRBJ1-4, with 10 bases lining up with TRBD1. Germline CDR1 reads SGHTA; CDR2 reads FQGNSA. Trimming cost V 8 bases and J 0 bases; bases outside gene matches: 3. The CDR3 is made up of 15 amino acids. DNA for the CDR3: TGTGCCAGCTCGGACAGGGGGGCAACTAATGAAAAACTGTTTTTT. Residues: CASSDRGATNEKLFF.

The DNA for the CDR3 is TGCGCCAGCAGCCAAGGTTCAGTTGACGACTATGGCTACACCTTC. Translated, it gives CASSQGSVDDYGYTF. J is TRBJ1-2 and V is TRBV4-1; D is unclear. With 1 base removed from V and 3 bases from J, the gap between germline ends came to 12 bases. The germline gives CDR1 MGHRA, CDR2 YSYEKL. The CDR3 runs 15 residues.

This chain's CDR3 is CASSLGNPGYTF. In DNA, the CDR3 is TGTGCCAGCAGCTTAGGGAACCCAGGCTACACCTTC. The chain couples TRBV7-2 to TRBJ1-2; no clear D gene. Germline V lookup: CDR1 SGHTA, CDR2 FQGNSA. The ends were cut back, 1 base at V and 8 bases at J, with 8 bases in the middle. The CDR3 runs to 12 residues.

This clone is medium-sized (0.01 to 0.1%). V and J are TRBV27 and TRBJ2-2; D possibly corresponds to TRBD1 (6 bases). CDR3 length: 14 residues. The V and J ends lost 3 bases and 5 bases respectively, with 10 bases between them. Germline values: CDR1 MNHEY, CDR2 SMNVEV (reference sequence). Written as DNA, the CDR3 is TGTGCCAGCAGTTTGCAGGGGTTTACCGGGGAGCTGTTTTTT. Its protein is CASSLQGFTGELFF.

The chain uses TRBV7-3 and TRBJ2-6; no clear D gene. Germline CDR1 SGHTA, CDR2 FQGTGA. The CDR3 consists of 16 residues. Trimming took 4 bases from V and 4 from J, leaving 14 bases between them. The DNA of the CDR3 is TGTGCCAGCAGCTCGCTACAGATGCCCGGGGCCAACGTCCTGACTTTC. This gives the protein CASSSLQMPGANVLTF.

This chain joins TRBV5-4 and TRBJ2-5; 8 positions agree with TRBD2. The germline V gene encodes CDR1 SGHNT and CDR2 YYREEE (reference sequence). The trim removed 0 bases at V and 1 base at J, leaving 5 bases unmatched. CDR3 length: 16 amino acids. CDR3 DNA sequence: TGTGCCAGCAGCTTGGCCTGGCGGGGGGCCCAAGAGACCCAGTACTTC. This sequence encodes CASSLAWRGAQETQYF.

The chain links TRBV18 to TRBJ1-1; the D gene is possibly TRBD1 (5 bases). V gave up 2 bases and J gave up 10 bases, with 23 bases separating them. The CDR3 is 16 residues long. CDR1 and CDR2 from the germline V gene are KGHSH and LQKENI. CDR3 bases: TGTGCCAGCTCACCATATGGACCGGGGGTTAAAATCGTAGCTTTCTTT. This encodes CASSPYGPGVKIVAFF. The variable domain in full, with the rest retrieved from reference TRBV18 and TRBJ1-1, is NAGVMQNPRHLVRRRGQEARLRCSPMKGHSHVYWYRQLPEEGLKFMVYLQKENIIDESGMPKERFSAEFPKEGPSILRIQQVVRGDSAAYFCASSPYGPGVKIVAFFGQGTRLTVV.

The chain employs TRBV10-3 and TRBJ1-1; D unresolved. V gave up 3 bases and J gave up 4 bases, with 6 bases separating them. Germline V lookup: CDR1 ENHRY, CDR2 SYGVKD. The CDR3 is 12 amino acids. CDR3 loop: CAISDRGTEAFF. CDR3 in DNA: TGTGCCATCAGTGACCGGGGCACTGAAGCTTTCTTT.

This chain connects TRBV6-1 to TRBJ1-5; no clear D. The CDR3 loop spans 12 amino acids. From germline, CDR1 is MNHNS and CDR2 SASEGT. The V end was cut by 6 bases, the J end by 2 bases, with 5 bases between. This chain's CDR3 is CASRDGNQPQHF. Written as DNA, the CDR3 is TGTGCCAGCAGGGACGGCAATCAGCCCCAGCATTTT.